Reported below is one T cell receptor beta chain. As processed by the authors: For nucleated cells, counts were estimated from reference gene primer amplification. The method was immunoSEQ multiplex PCR; TCRdb's version includes in-frame clones alone and lacks a portion of them. The V and J calls and clone size are taken from that table; D and trimming were inferred from the DNA. Here the sample spans about 480,000 clones, around 89% being singletons. This specimen comes from a study of blood T cell repertoires in COVID-19. Study context: Samples taken during acute and convalescent COVID-19 were collected in the United States, Italy and Spain. T cells, B-cell-depleted T cells, or PBMCs supplied cDNA or gDNA.

Sequenced: peripheral blood. The TCR comes from a woman under 40 with acute or convalescent COVID-19.

The CDR3 region is CASSLGTSVATQYF. CDR3 DNA sequence: TGTGCCAGCAGCTTGGGGACTAGCGTAGCAACCCAGTACTTC. The chain has TRBV5-6 and TRBJ2-5; TRBD2 aligns across 9 bases. CDR1 and CDR2 (germline): SGHDT, YYEEEE. The CDR3 is 14 amino acids. Germline trimming cut 0 bases from V and 8 bases from J; bases unmatched to any gene: 5.